The 14 T cell receptor beta chains in this list originate from one sample, sequenced in a study of T-cell reconstitution after alpha-beta-depleted transplantation in children. Unique molecular identifiers tagged the TCRbeta library. TCRdb independently ran MiXCR on the PCR reads; one entry per CDR3 protein. The sample has hundreds of thousands of distinct CDR3 sequences, roughly 23% seen once. The material sequenced was PBMCs, mostly from graft donor cells, taken 360 days after TCRalphabeta/CD19-depleted stem cell transplant. These receptors were collected from a boy in the first two years of life who had a stem cell transplant for acute myeloid leukemia, so the T cells may come from the graft donor.

J is TRBJ2-5 and V is TRBV6-4; D possibly matches TRBD1 or TRBD2 (5 bases each). Deletions cut 5 bases from V and 4 bases from J, with 17 bases between. The CDR3 is 15 amino acids. CDR1 is MRHNA and CDR2 is SNTAGT in the germline V gene. The CDR3 region is CASSPGPHGGETQYF. DNA of the CDR3: TGTGCCAGCAGTCCGGGACCTCATGGCGGAGAGACCCAGTACTTC.

The V call is TRBV4-1, the J call TRBJ2-3, with D perhaps being TRBD1 or TRBD2 (5 bases each). The CDR3 extends over 17 amino acids. The V end was cut by 2 bases, the J end by 2 bases, with 17 bases between. CDR1 and CDR2 (germline): MGHRA, YSYEKL. CDR3 sequence (DNA): TGCGCCAGCAGCCAACAACGGCTAGGGACGATCACAGATACGCAGTATTTT. Protein product: CASSQQRLGTITDTQYF.

This clonotype has a handful of counts. J is TRBJ2-1 and V is TRBV5-6, with a tentative D call TRBD1 (5 bases). There are 14 residues in the CDR3. CDR1 is SGHDT, CDR2 YYEEEE, per germline. The V and J ends lost 3 bases and 2 bases respectively, with 9 bases between them. CDR3 sequence (DNA): TGTGCCAGCAGCTCCGTAGGGGCCTACAATGAGCAGTTCTTC. Its protein product is CASSSVGAYNEQFF.

This clonotype occurred many times. This chain links TRBV12-3 or TRBV12-4 with TRBJ2-1; no reliable D call. The CDR3 totals 12 residues. The V gene lost 7 bases and the J gene lost 5 bases, with 9 bases spanning the gap. CDR3 sequence reads: CASKSSNNEQFF. The CDR3 DNA reads as TGTGCCAGCAAATCCAGCAACAATGAGCAGTTCTTC.

V usage is TRBV12-3 or TRBV12-4 and J usage is TRBJ2-2, with D unresolved. Trimming took off 3 bases at V and 4 bases at J, with 12 bases between the two ends. The CDR3 length is 15 residues. CDR3 residues: CASSFRQQSTGELFF. The CDR3 DNA reads TGTGCCAGCAGTTTCAGGCAGCAAAGCACCGGGGAGCTGTTTTTT.

V and J are TRBV6-1 and TRBJ2-7, with D tentatively TRBD2 (7 bases). CDR1 and CDR2 from the germline V gene are MNHNS and SASEGT. The CDR3 has 15 amino acids. V was pared by 5 bases and J by 2 bases, with 16 bases between. In nucleotides, the CDR3 is TGTGCCAGCAGTCCGACCGGGGGGCGGGCCTACGAGCAGTACGTC. Translation gives CASSPTGGRAYEQYV.

Only one count was recorded for this clonotype. The chain joins TRBV11-2 to TRBJ2-5, with TRBD1 matching 10 bases. There are 15 residues in the CDR3. Germline trimming cut 3 bases from V and 4 bases from J; bases unmatched to any gene: 5. CDR1 is SGHAT, CDR2 FQNNGV, per germline. For the CDR3, the DNA is TGTGCCAGCAGCTTCGACAGGGGGCCCGGAGAGACCCAGTACTTC. Translation gives CASSFDRGPGETQYF.

The V and J genes are TRBV12-3 or TRBV12-4 and TRBJ1-4, with 7 bases matching TRBD1. Trimming cost V 5 bases and J 6 bases; bases outside gene matches: 3. The CDR3 covers 13 residues. The CDR3 protein is CASSGTADEKLFF. The CDR3 DNA is TGTGCCAGCAGTGGGACAGCCGATGAAAAACTGTTTTTT.

This clonotype was seen more than once but under ten times. V is TRBV7-9 and J is TRBJ2-1; 9 bases are shared with TRBD1. CDR1 and CDR2 (germline): SEHNR, FQNEAQ (reference sequence). Trimming cost V 1 base and J 9 bases; bases outside gene matches: 7. The CDR3 is 15 residues long. CDR3 DNA: TGTGCCAGCAGCTTAGAGGGGACAGGGACGTCTGAGCAGTTCTTC. Translation: CASSLEGTGTSEQFF.

In this sample, this clonotype turned up many times. The rearrangement joins TRBV21-1 to TRBJ2-7; the table calls TRBD2, which could not be checked here. TRBV21-1 is termed a pseudogene. The CDR3 runs to 13 residues. The DNA for the CDR3 is TGTGCCAGCAGCAACGGGGGGGAATACGAGCAGTACGTC. Protein product: CASSNGGEYEQYV.

Ten or more counts support this clonotype. The chain carries TRBV6-5 and TRBJ2-7, with D hard to call. V was pared by 3 bases and J by 6 bases, with 12 bases between. The CDR3 covers 13 residues. Germline CDR1 MNHEY, CDR2 SVGAGI. CDR3 sequence reads: CASSYGLVAEQYF. Here the CDR3 DNA reads TGTGCCAGCAGTTATGGGCTAGTTGCCGAGCAGTACTTC.

This clonotype was seen many times. The rearrangement joins TRBV29-1 to TRBJ2-6; 7 bases map to TRBD1. CDR1 is SQVTM and CDR2 is ANQGSEA in the germline V gene. The CDR3 is 14 residues long. Trimming at V came to 6 bases and at J to 2 bases, leaving 4 bases not matched to a gene. CDR3 nucleotides: TGCAGCGTGAAGAGGGGGCCTGGGGCCAACGTCCTGACTTTC. Translation: CSVKRGPGANVLTF. Complete variable domain (other parts from reference TRBV29-1 and TRBJ2-6): SAVISQKPSRDICQRGTSLTIQCQVDSQVTMMFWYRQQPGQSLTLIATANQGSEATYESGFVIDKFPISRPNLTFSTLTVSNMSPEDSSIYLCSVKRGPGANVLTFGAGSRLTVL.

This clonotype was counted at least ten times. This chain uses TRBV4-2 with TRBJ2-5; D is ambiguous. Germline V lookup: CDR1 LGHNA, CDR2 YNFKEQ. V lost 0 bases and J lost 4, with 9 bases in between. The CDR3 sequence is 14 residues long. DNA of the CDR3: TGTGCCAGCAGCCAAGAGCCTCCCCGAGAGACCCAGTACTTC. It specifies CASSQEPPRETQYF.

This clonotype has just a few counts. The chain employs TRBV30 and TRBJ2-7; TRBD1 matches 9 bases. The CDR3 sequence is 14 residues long. From germline, CDR1 is GTSNPN and CDR2 SVGIG (reference sequence). Unmatched junction bases numbered 10, after V lost 4 bases and J lost 6 bases. CDR3 region: CAWTPGDRVPEQYF. DNA of the CDR3: TGTGCCTGGACCCCTGGGGACAGGGTCCCCGAGCAGTACTTC. The whole variable domain, filled in from reference TRBV30 and TRBJ2-7, reads SQTIHQWPATLVQPVGSPLSLECTVEGTSNPNLYWYRQAAGRGLQLLFYSVGIGQISSEVPQNLSASRPQDRQFILSSKKLLLSDSGFYLCAWTPGDRVPEQYFGPGTRLTVT.